This TCR beta chain was captured by sequencing in a study of T cell clonality in common variable immunodeficiency (dated by TCRdb to between 2014 and 2017). Study-wide conclusions, independent of this receptor: CVID subjects shared fewer TCRbeta clones with each other than healthy controls did (p < 0.0001). CVID TCRbeta sequences reportedly showed fewer deletions and N-nucleotide insertions and lacked highly modified clones with 13 or more V deletions. TCRbeta clonality was higher in CVID subjects than in healthy controls (t-test p = 0.018), and the increase was most characteristic of about a third of subjects. Even though DNA input was equal, the average per sample came to roughly 80,000 unique sequences for controls compared with about 30,000 for CVID samples. It was noted by the authors that sequencing of the repertoires of T cell subpopulations would be needed to clarify the cause of the increased clonality in CVID. Correlations between repertoire features and clinical complications were limited by patient heterogeneity within the CVID cohort.

Many counts were recorded for this clone. The clone's antigen remains unknown. Read data end 3 residues before the CDR3 end; the end is taken from the germline J gene. The germline V gene specifies SNHLY as CDR1 and FYNNEI as CDR2. A distance of 9 bases separates the germline ends of V and J, which lose 2 bases and 2 bases respectively. From cysteine to phenylalanine, the CDR3 is 14 amino acids long. The CDR3 was read in part: 33 bases, with the frame set at base 1. Most CVID patients and most healthy controls were of Caucasian heritage. Heparinized peripheral whole blood samples of about 5 to 8 ml were collected from each donor. TCRbeta CDR3 repertoires were sequenced from genomic DNA of adults with common variable immune deficiency (CVID) and healthy adult controls. The control group was made up of approximately 22 healthy adult volunteers (around 10 male and roughly twelve female) whose ages ranged from roughly 23 to 70 years, with a mean age of 34. Diluted blood was subjected to density centrifugation over Hypaque 1077 or Ficoll-Paque for isolation of peripheral blood mononuclear cells. Genomic DNA was obtained from unsorted mononuclear cells using either Qiagen column purification or a centrifugation-based method.

Equivalent amounts of genomic DNA from CVID and control samples were used as sequencing input. For every sample, a 60 bp segment covering the rearranged TCRbeta CDR3 region was amplified and then sequenced. The immunoSEQ assay, a bias-corrected multiplex PCR combined with high-throughput sequencing, was used for TCRbeta amplification. In the paper's pipeline: Every unique nucleotide sequence counted as a clone and was annotated with V, D and J genes, copy number and frequency. Sequences were labeled productive if in frame, and non-productive if out of frame or containing stop codons. As previously described, clonality was calculated on the basis of Shannon's entropy. Mean CDR3 Kyte-Doolittle hydropathy was derived from the predicted amino acid sequences of productive clones. Hierarchical clustering of scaled V gene usage was performed with the R hclust function using Manhattan distance and complete linkage. To assess clone sharing by CDR3 amino acid sequence, 12 repertoires per group were resampled over 100 rounds. The repertoires were searched for 55 to 75 published EBV-specific and fewer than 250 published CMV-specific TCRbeta sequences. A couple of CVID samples yielding fewer than 10,000 sequences were excluded from analysis, leaving a few dozen CVID repertoires. Sourced from immuneACCESS, this table was stored by TCRdb with only in-frame sequences that have V and J called. A share of the clones is absent; for the studies checked, an unresolved V gene accounts for under half, and the remainder has no known explanation. D and trimming were read from the DNA, whereas the V and J calls and clone size are those reported in that table. This sample has some 52,000 clones in the table, none counted a single time. Of the sample, roughly 3.4% is held by the ten largest clones.

Source material: peripheral blood mononuclear cells. The chain uses TRBV2 and TRBJ1-1, with the D segment identity uncertain. The TCR comes from a person aged 18 to 70 in good health. CDR3 reads: CASSEQAPNTEAFF. The DNA read from the CDR3 is TGTGCCAGCAGTGAACAGGCTCCTAACACTGAA. The CDR3 plus the reference TRBV2 and TRBJ1-1 genes for the other parts give the full variable domain: EPEVTQTPSHQVTQMGQEVILRCVPISNHLYFYWYRQILGQKVEFLVSFYNNEISEKSEIFDDQFSVERPDGSNFTLKIRSTKLEDSAMYFCASSEQAPNTEAFFGQGTRLTVV.